Each of the 10 T cell receptor beta chains below was sequenced from the same sample in a study of resident and recirculating memory T cells in vitiligo. Profiling relied on immunoSEQ multiplex PCR, and the TCRdb table lists in-frame clones only, not all of them. This table holds 70,000 to 75,000 clones, about 89% found once. Sequencing was carried out using blood. These TCRs come from a male donor with vitiligo.

V gene TRBV7-2 combines with J gene TRBJ1-2; 9 bases align to TRBD1. CDR3 length: 14 amino acids. Germline CDR1 is SGHTA and CDR2 is FQGNSA. The V segment lost 2 bases and the J segment 7 bases; nucleotides outside the gene matches: 5. The CDR3 bases are TGTGCCAGCAGCTTATTACAGGGGGCTATTGGCTACACCTTC. This gives the protein CASSLLQGAIGYTF.

The rearrangement uses TRBV4-3 and TRBJ1-2, with unresolved D. Per germline, CDR1 LGHNA and CDR2 YSLEER. The V end lost 3 bases, the J end lost 7 bases, and 9 bases lay between the germline ends. The CDR3 is 12 amino acids. The DNA of the CDR3 is TGCGCCAGCAGCCAGCTACGGGGTGGCTACACCTTC. Translation gives CASSQLRGGYTF.

This chain uses TRBV15 with TRBJ1-2; a possible D gene is TRBD1 (6 bases). Trimming cost V 5 bases and J 6 bases, with 19 bases left between them. This CDR3 is 15 amino acids long. Looked up from germline, CDR1 is LNHNV and CDR2 is YYDKDF (reference sequence). The CDR3 loop reads CATSGRSGGGDGYTF. The DNA for the CDR3 is TGTGCCACCAGCGGACGATCGGGGGGCGGCGATGGCTACACCTTC.

The V and J genes are TRBV6-1 and TRBJ1-1, with D possibly matching TRBD1 (5 bases). This CDR3 has 14 residues. The germline V gene encodes CDR1 MNHNS and CDR2 SASEGT. The ends were cut back, 8 bases at V and 2 bases at J, with 15 bases in the middle. The CDR3 DNA follows: TGTGCCAGCGGTCTGGGGCAGGGTAACACTGAAGCTTTCTTT. Amino acids: CASGLGQGNTEAFF.

The rearrangement uses TRBV5-4 and TRBJ1-1; no firm D call. The CDR3 extends over 14 amino acids. Germline V CDR1 and CDR2: SGHNT, YYREEE (reference sequence). With 7 bases removed from V and 1 base from J, the gap between germline ends came to 14 bases. For the CDR3, the DNA is TGTGCCAGCGGACTTGTCTTGGAGAACACTGAAGCTTTCTTT. Encoded protein: CASGLVLENTEAFF.

CDR3 sequence: CSVGTPFSYREQFF. The CDR3 DNA sequence: TGCAGCGTTGGAACACCGTTCTCCTACAGGGAGCAGTTCTTC. The V call is TRBV29-1, the J call TRBJ2-1; D may be TRBD1 (5 bases). With 4 bases removed from V and 10 bases from J, the gap between germline ends came to 20 bases. The CDR3 loop spans 14 amino acids. CDR1 and CDR2 (germline): SQVTM, ANQGSEA.

In its sample, this clone was seen once. The chain is built from TRBV18 and TRBJ1-2; 7 nucleotides agree with TRBD1. J was trimmed by 5 bases and V by 7 bases; bases with no gene match: 13. The CDR3 loop spans 15 amino acids. The germline V gene has CDR1 KGHSH and CDR2 LQKENI. Here the CDR3 DNA reads TGTGCCAGCTGGGACAGAACTACGACCTCATATGGCTACACCTTC. Translated: CASWDRTTTSYGYTF.

This chain joins TRBV2 and TRBJ2-2; 7 bases line up with TRBD1. The CDR3 extends over 14 amino acids. Germline lookup yields CDR1 SNHLY and CDR2 FYNNEI. J was trimmed by 8 bases and V by 5 bases; bases with no gene match: 8. The CDR3 DNA follows: TGTGCCAGCAGTCCTGGGACAGTCCTGGGGGAGCTGTTTTTT. Translation gives CASSPGTVLGELFF.

V is TRBV11-2 and J is TRBJ2-5; D might be TRBD1 (6 bases). Trimming removed 3 bases from V and 9 bases from J, with 14 bases in between. CDR3 length equals 13 residues. Germline CDR1 reads SGHAT; CDR2 reads FQNNGV. CDR3 sequence (DNA): TGTGCCAGCAGCTTTCGCCATACAGGGCCCCAGTACTTC. Its translation: CASSFRHTGPQYF.

The chain links TRBV28 to TRBJ1-6, with a tentative D call TRBD1 (6 bases). Trimming removed 5 bases from V and 3 bases from J, with 8 bases in between. The CDR3 runs 14 residues. Germline lookup yields CDR1 MDHEN and CDR2 SYDVKM. This chain's CDR3 is CASSVRGYNSPLHF. DNA of the CDR3: TGTGCCAGCAGTGTCAGGGGCTATAATTCACCCCTCCACTTT.